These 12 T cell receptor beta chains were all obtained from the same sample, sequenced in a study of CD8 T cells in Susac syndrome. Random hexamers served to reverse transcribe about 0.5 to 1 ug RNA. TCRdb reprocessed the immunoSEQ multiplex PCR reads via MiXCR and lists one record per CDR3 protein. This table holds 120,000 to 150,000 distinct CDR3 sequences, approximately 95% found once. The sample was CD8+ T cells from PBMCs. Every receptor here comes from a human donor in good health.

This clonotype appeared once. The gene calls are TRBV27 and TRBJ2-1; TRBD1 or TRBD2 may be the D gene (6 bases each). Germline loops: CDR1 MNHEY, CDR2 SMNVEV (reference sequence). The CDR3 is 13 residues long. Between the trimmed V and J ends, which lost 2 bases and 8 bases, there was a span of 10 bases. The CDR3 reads CASSLGGRDEQFF. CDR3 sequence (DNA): TGTGCCAGCAGTTTAGGGGGGCGGGATGAGCAGTTCTTC.

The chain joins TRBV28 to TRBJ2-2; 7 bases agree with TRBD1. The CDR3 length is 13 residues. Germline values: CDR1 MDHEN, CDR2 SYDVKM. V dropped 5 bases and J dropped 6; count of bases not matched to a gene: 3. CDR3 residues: CASSGTVPGELFF. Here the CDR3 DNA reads TGTGCCAGCAGTGGGACAGTCCCCGGGGAGCTGTTTTTT.

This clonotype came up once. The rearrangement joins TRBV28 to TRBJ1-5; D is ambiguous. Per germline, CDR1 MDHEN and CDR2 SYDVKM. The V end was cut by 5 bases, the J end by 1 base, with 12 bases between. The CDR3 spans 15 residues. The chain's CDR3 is CASSILAVSNQPQHF. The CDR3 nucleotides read TGTGCCAGCAGTATATTGGCAGTGAGCAATCAGCCCCAGCATTTT.

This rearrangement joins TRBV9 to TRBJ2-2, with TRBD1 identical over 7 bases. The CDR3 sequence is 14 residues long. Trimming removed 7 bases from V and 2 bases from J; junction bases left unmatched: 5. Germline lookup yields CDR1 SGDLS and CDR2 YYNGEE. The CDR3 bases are TGTGCCAGCCGACAGGGTCTCAACACCGGGGAGCTGTTTTTT. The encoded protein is CASRQGLNTGELFF.

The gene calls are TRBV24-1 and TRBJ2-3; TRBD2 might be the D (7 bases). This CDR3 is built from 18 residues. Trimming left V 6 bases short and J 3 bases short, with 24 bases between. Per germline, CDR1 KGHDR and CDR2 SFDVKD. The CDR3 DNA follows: TGTGCCACCAGTCCTTCAGGGGAGGGCCTCGTTTGGACAGATACGCAGTATTTT. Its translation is CATSPSGEGLVWTDTQYF.

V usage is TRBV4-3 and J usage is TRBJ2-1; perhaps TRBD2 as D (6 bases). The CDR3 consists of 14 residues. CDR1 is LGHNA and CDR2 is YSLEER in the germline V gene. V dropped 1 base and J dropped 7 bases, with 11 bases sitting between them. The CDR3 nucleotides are TGCGCCAGCAGCCAAGCCGGGAGTACGAATGAGCAGTTCTTC. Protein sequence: CASSQAGSTNEQFF.

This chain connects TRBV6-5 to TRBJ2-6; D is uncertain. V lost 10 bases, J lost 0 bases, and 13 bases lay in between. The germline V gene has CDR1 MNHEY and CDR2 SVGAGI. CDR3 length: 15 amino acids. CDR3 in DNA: TGTGCCACAAAAGGGATGATCTCTGGGGCCAACGTCCTGACTTTC. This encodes CATKGMISGANVLTF.

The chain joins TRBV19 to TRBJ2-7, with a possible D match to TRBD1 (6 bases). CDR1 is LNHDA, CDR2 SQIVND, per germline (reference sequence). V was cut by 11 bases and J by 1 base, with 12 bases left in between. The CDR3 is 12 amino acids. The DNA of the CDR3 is TGTGCCTTAAGGGGGATATCCTACGAGCAGTACTTC. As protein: CALRGISYEQYF. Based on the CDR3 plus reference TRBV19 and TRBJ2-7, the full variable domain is DGGITQSPKYLFRKEGQNVTLSCEQNLNHDAMYWYRQDPGQGLRLIYYSQIVNDFQKGDIAEGYSVSREKKESFPLTVTSAQKNPTAFYLCALRGISYEQYFGPGTRLTVT.

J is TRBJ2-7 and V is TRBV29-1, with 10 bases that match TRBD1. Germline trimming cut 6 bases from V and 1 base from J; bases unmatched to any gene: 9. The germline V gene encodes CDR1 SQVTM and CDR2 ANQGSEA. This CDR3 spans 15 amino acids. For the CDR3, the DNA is TGCAGCGTGCAACCGGGGGACAGGGGTTCCTACGAGCAGTACTTC. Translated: CSVQPGDRGSYEQYF.

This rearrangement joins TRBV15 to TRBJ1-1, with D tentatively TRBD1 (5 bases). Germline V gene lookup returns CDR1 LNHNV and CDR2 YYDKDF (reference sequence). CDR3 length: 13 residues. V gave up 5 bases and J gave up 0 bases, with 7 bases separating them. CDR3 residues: CATSGGVNTEAFF. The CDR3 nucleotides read TGTGCCACCAGCGGGGGGGTGAACACTGAAGCTTTCTTT.

CDR3 sequence reads: CSVVLLAVFGNEQFF. The DNA for the CDR3 is TGCAGCGTTGTTTTACTAGCGGTATTCGGCAATGAGCAGTTCTTC. The chain has TRBV29-1 and TRBJ2-1, with 8 bases lining up with TRBD2. The CDR3 has 15 residues. Germline values: CDR1 SQVTM, CDR2 ANQGSEA. Trimming cost V 4 bases and J 6 bases; bases outside gene matches: 11.

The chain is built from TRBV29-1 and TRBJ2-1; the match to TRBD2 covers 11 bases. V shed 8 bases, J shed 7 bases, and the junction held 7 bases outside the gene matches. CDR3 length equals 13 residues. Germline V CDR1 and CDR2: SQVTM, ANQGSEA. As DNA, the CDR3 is TGCAGCTCTGGGACTAGCGGCAGGAATGAGCAGTTCTTC. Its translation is CSSGTSGRNEQFF.